These 32 T cell receptor beta chains share one sample of origin, sequenced in a study of shared clonotypes between healthy human individuals. Assay: immunoSEQ multiplex PCR; the TCRdb copy retains only in-frame clones and omits some. This sample has more than 1.2 million clones, with approximately 98.5% found just once. Sequencing was done on a sample of naive CD4+ T cells sorted from blood. Specified subset: CD45RA+ positively selected. The receptors were gathered from a young man in good health.

This chain links TRBV28 with TRBJ2-7; 7 positions match TRBD1. The CDR3 extends over 12 amino acids. Germline loops: CDR1 MDHEN, CDR2 SYDVKM. The ends lost 7 bases at V and 3 bases at J; junction bases unmatched: 3. The CDR3: CASKGGIYEQYF. CDR3 coding DNA: TGTGCCAGCAAAGGGGGCATCTACGAGCAGTACTTC.

J is TRBJ1-5 and V is TRBV18, with 9 bases lining up with TRBD1. CDR3 length: 18 residues. CDR1 KGHSH and CDR2 LQKENI come from the germline V gene. The trim removed 2 bases at V and 5 bases at J, leaving 13 bases unmatched. The DNA for the CDR3 is TGTGCCAGCTCACCATTACCAAAAGTGGACAGGGGTGATCAGCCCCAGCATTTT. Translated, it gives CASSPLPKVDRGDQPQHF.

The genes are TRBV6-1 and TRBJ1-1; no clear D. V was shortened by 4 bases and J by 11 bases, with 17 bases between the two germline ends. This CDR3 is 13 amino acids long. Germline CDR1 is MNHNS and CDR2 is SASEGT. CDR3 amino acids: CASSVVREGVAFF. As DNA, the CDR3 is TGTGCCAGCAGTGTTGTTCGTGAGGGTGTGGCTTTCTTT.

The chain links TRBV11-2 to TRBJ2-7; TRBD1 or TRBD2 may be the D gene (5 bases each). Trimming stripped 3 bases from V and 0 bases from J, with 9 bases between. CDR1 is SGHAT, CDR2 FQNNGV, per germline. The CDR3 spans 14 residues. The CDR3 nucleotides are TGTGCCAGCAGCTTGGCCGGGACCTCCTACGAGCAGTACTTC. Translation gives CASSLAGTSYEQYF.

The CDR3 DNA sequence: TGCGCCAGCAGCTTGGCCGTGGCTAGCGGGATCACCGGGGAGCTGTTTTTT. Its translation is CASSLAVASGITGELFF. The genes are TRBV5-1 and TRBJ2-2; 9 bases fit TRBD2. The CDR3 covers 17 residues. The germline CDR1 and CDR2 sequences are SGHRS and YFSETQ. Germline trimming cut 0 bases from V and 4 bases from J; bases unmatched to any gene: 7.

This chain connects TRBV6-1 to TRBJ2-2; D gene uncertain. Looked up from germline, CDR1 is MNHNS and CDR2 is SASEGT. The CDR3 runs to 16 residues. The V end was cut by 2 bases, the J end by 1 base, with 11 bases between. The CDR3 loop reads CASSERPHRNTGELFF. The CDR3 DNA reads as TGTGCCAGCAGTGAACGGCCACACCGGAACACCGGGGAGCTGTTTTTT.

The chain recombines TRBV9 with TRBJ1-3; D is perhaps TRBD1 (5 bases). V lost 3 bases and J 8 bases, leaving 18 bases between the germline ends. The CDR3 sequence is 15 residues long. The germline V gene encodes CDR1 SGDLS and CDR2 YYNGEE. This CDR3 reads CASSAGLGEGDTIYF. The CDR3 coding sequence is TGTGCCAGCAGCGCAGGACTTGGGGAAGGGGACACCATATATTTT.

This chain uses TRBV5-8 with TRBJ1-2; 7 nucleotides agree with TRBD1. The CDR3 spans 15 residues. The germline CDR1 and CDR2 sequences are SGHTS and YDEGEE. Trimming cost V 0 bases and J 6 bases; bases outside gene matches: 8. Here the CDR3 DNA reads TGTGCCAGCAGCTTGGGTTATGCAGGGGGTCATGGCTACACCTTC. The encoded protein is CASSLGYAGGHGYTF.

As regards this clone: This sample includes further DNA sequences coding for the same CDR3. The chain employs TRBV5-4 and TRBJ2-2, with D perhaps matching TRBD1 (6 bases). This CDR3 has 14 amino acids. Trimming removed 3 bases from V and 2 bases from J, with 8 bases in between. Germline values: CDR1 SGHNT, CDR2 YYREEE (reference sequence). CDR3 sequence: CASSWDTNTGELFF. CDR3 nucleotide sequence: TGTGCCAGCAGCTGGGACACTAACACCGGGGAGCTGTTTTTT.

The chain carries TRBV6-1 and TRBJ1-2; TRBD1 agrees at 9 bases. With V trimmed by 6 bases and J by 2 bases, 4 bases remained unmatched. Germline CDR1 and CDR2: MNHNS and SASEGT. CDR3 length: 14 residues. CDR3 sequence (DNA): TGTGCCAGCAGCGCCGGGACAGGGAACTATGGCTACACCTTC. It encodes CASSAGTGNYGYTF.

This sequence joins TRBV5-4 and TRBJ2-5; 7 bases match TRBD2. Unmatched junction bases numbered 6, after V lost 0 bases and J lost 1 base. This CDR3 is 16 amino acids long. From germline, CDR1 is SGHNT and CDR2 YYREEE (reference sequence). Written as DNA, the CDR3 is TGTGCCAGCAGCTTGGACCCAGCGGGAAGCCAAGAGACCCAGTACTTC. This translates into CASSLDPAGSQETQYF. The whole variable domain, filled in from reference TRBV5-4 and TRBJ2-5, reads ETGVTQSPTHLIKTRGQQVTLRCSSQSGHNTVSWYQQALGQGPQFIFQYYREEENGRGNFPPRFSGLQFPNYSSELNVNALELDDSALYLCASSLDPAGSQETQYFGPGTRLLVL.

The genes are TRBV5-1 and TRBJ2-2, with TRBD2 matching 10 bases. The CDR3 sequence is 17 residues long. V dropped 0 bases and J dropped 5; count of bases not matched to a gene: 7. Germline V lookup: CDR1 SGHRS, CDR2 YFSETQ. In nucleotides, the CDR3 is TGCGCCAGCAGCTTGGGGCTAGCGGGAGTCGGGACCGGGGAGCTGTTTTTT. Amino acid sequence: CASSLGLAGVGTGELFF.

CDR3 sequence: CAAGRKGQYEQYF. The CDR3 DNA follows: TGTGCGGCAGGGCGAAAAGGCCAATACGAGCAGTACTTC. The chain combines TRBV10-3 with TRBJ2-7; TRBD1 is a possible D gene (5 bases). In germline, CDR1 is ENHRY, CDR2 SYGVKD. This CDR3 has 13 residues.

The CDR3 nucleotides are TGTGCCAGCCGGGACAGGGGAACGAACACCGGGGAGCTGTTTTTT. This codes for CASRDRGTNTGELFF. V is TRBV7-9 and J is TRBJ2-2; 10 bases match TRBD1. With V trimmed by 8 bases and J by 0 bases, 3 bases remained unmatched. The CDR3 contains 15 residues. Germline V CDR1 and CDR2: SEHNR, FQNEAQ (reference sequence).

The chain recombines TRBV2 with TRBJ2-7; unclear D gene. Germline CDR1 reads SNHLY; CDR2 reads FYNNEI. This CDR3 has 11 amino acids. V gave up 0 bases and J gave up 9 bases, with 6 bases separating them. CDR3 coding DNA: TGTGCCAGCAGTGAAGCGATATTGCAGTACTTC. Residues: CASSEAILQYF. The whole variable domain, filled in from reference TRBV2 and TRBJ2-7, reads EPEVTQTPSHQVTQMGQEVILRCVPISNHLYFYWYRQILGQKVEFLVSFYNNEISEKSEIFDDQFSVERPDGSNFTLKIRSTKLEDSAMYFCASSEAILQYFGPGTRLTVT.

The chain combines TRBV10-3 with TRBJ2-3, with TRBD2 as a possible D gene (5 bases). V was cut by 4 bases and J by 6 bases, with 8 bases left in between. This CDR3 spans 12 amino acids. The germline V gene encodes CDR1 ENHRY and CDR2 SYGVKD. CDR3 bases: TGTGCCATCAGTGGAGGAGGTGATACGCAGTATTTT. This translates into CAISGGGDTQYF.

The J gene is TRBJ2-3, the V gene TRBV27, with D possibly called TRBD1 or TRBD2 (5 bases each). V lost 3 bases, J lost 2 bases, and 12 bases lay in between. Germline lookup yields CDR1 MNHEY and CDR2 SMNVEV (reference sequence). This CDR3 has 15 residues. CDR3 region: CASSLGRAVTDTQYF. In DNA, the CDR3 is TGTGCCAGCAGTTTGGGGCGGGCAGTCACAGATACGCAGTATTTT.

The rearrangement uses TRBV5-6 and TRBJ2-1, with 12 bases fitting TRBD2. The length of the CDR3 is 16 residues. V was pared by 0 bases and J by 4 bases, with 2 bases of the junction left unmatched. Germline V gene lookup returns CDR1 SGHDT and CDR2 YYEEEE. Here the CDR3 reads CASSLGTSGTYNEQFF. The CDR3 DNA is TGTGCCAGCAGCTTGGGGACTAGCGGGACTTACAATGAGCAGTTCTTC. The full variable domain, rest sourced from reference TRBV5-6 and TRBJ2-1, is DAGVTQSPTHLIKTRGQQVTLRCSPKSGHDTVSWYQQALGQGPQFIFQYYEEEERQRGNFPDRFSGHQFPNYSSELNVNALLLGDSALYLCASSLGTSGTYNEQFFGPGTRLTVL.

This clone was found once. The rearrangement links TRBV6-5 to TRBJ2-2; D possibly corresponds to TRBD1 (5 bases). Germline lookup yields CDR1 MNHEY and CDR2 SVGAGI. The V end lost 2 bases, the J end lost 4 bases, and 14 bases lay between the germline ends. This CDR3 contains 16 residues. DNA of the CDR3: TGTGCCAGCAGTTACGGGGTGACAGTTGGCACCGGGGAGCTGTTTTTT. Translating gives CASSYGVTVGTGELFF.

J is TRBJ2-3 and V is TRBV7-3; the D gene is possibly TRBD2 (6 bases). The length of the CDR3 is 14 residues. Germline V gives CDR1 SGHTA, CDR2 FQGTGA. V was cut by 3 bases and J by 5 bases, with 12 bases left in between. CDR3 sequence: CASSFVGAGDTQYF. The DNA of the CDR3 is TGTGCCAGCAGCTTCGTGGGAGCGGGAGATACGCAGTATTTT. The full variable domain, its missing parts supplied by reference TRBV7-3 and TRBJ2-3, is GAGVSQTPSNKVTEKGKYVELRCDPISGHTALYWYRQSLGQGPEFLIYFQGTGAADDSGLPNDRFFAVRPEGSVSTLKIQRTERGDSAVYLCASSFVGAGDTQYFGPGTRLTVL.

This sequence joins TRBV6-5 and TRBJ1-2; tentatively, D is TRBD1 (6 bases). The germline gives CDR1 MNHEY, CDR2 SVGAGI. Trimming removed 8 bases from V and 4 bases from J, with 14 bases in between. The length of the CDR3 is 13 residues. The CDR3 DNA reads as TGTGCCAGCCGGAGTGGGGGCACCTATGGCTACACCTTC. Amino acids: CASRSGGTYGYTF.

This chain links TRBV5-4 with TRBJ2-7; no firm D call. Germline V CDR1 and CDR2: SGHNT, YYREEE (reference sequence). V was trimmed by 4 bases and J by 0 bases, leaving 20 bases between them. CDR3 size: 17 residues. The CDR3 loop is CASSQTSSVASSYEQYF. DNA of the CDR3: TGTGCCAGCAGCCAAACGTCGTCGGTAGCTTCCTCCTACGAGCAGTACTTC.

This clone was seen a single time. V and J are TRBV5-1 and TRBJ1-1; unclear D gene. The germline gives CDR1 SGHRS, CDR2 YFSETQ. The CDR3 is 13 amino acids. The V end was cut by 2 bases, the J end by 4 bases, with 9 bases between. CDR3 in DNA: TGCGCCAGCAGCTTTTTCGGGATCACTGAAGCTTTCTTT. Protein product: CASSFFGITEAFF. Full variable domain (outside the CDR3, taken from reference TRBV5-1 and TRBJ1-1): KAGVTQTPRYLIKTRGQQVTLSCSPISGHRSVSWYQQTPGQGLQFLFEYFSETQRNKGNFPGRFSGRQFSNSRSEMNVSTLELGDSALYLCASSFFGITEAFFGQGTRLTVV.

The genes are TRBV30 and TRBJ2-3; D gene unclear. Germline V gene lookup returns CDR1 GTSNPN and CDR2 SVGIG (reference sequence). V lost 0 bases to trimming and J lost 0 bases, with 13 bases between them. This CDR3 has 16 residues. This CDR3 reads CAWSVRVAPSTDTQYF. The CDR3 DNA sequence: TGTGCCTGGAGTGTACGGGTAGCCCCTAGCACAGATACGCAGTATTTT.

J is TRBJ2-2 and V is TRBV5-6; 13 bases match TRBD2. V lost 4 bases, J lost 5 bases, and 8 bases stayed unmatched. Germline CDR1 and CDR2: SGHDT and YYEEEE. The CDR3 length is 17 residues. The CDR3 protein is CASSTTSGRARTGELFF. The CDR3 bases are TGTGCCAGCAGCACAACTAGCGGGAGGGCCCGGACCGGGGAGCTGTTTTTT.

The chain employs TRBV28 and TRBJ2-3, with 8 nucleotides matching TRBD2. J gave up 7 bases and V 5 bases, and 14 bases lay outside the gene matches. The CDR3 contains 16 residues. The germline V gene has CDR1 MDHEN and CDR2 SYDVKM. The CDR3 here is CASSAPWRGDQNTQYF. For the CDR3, the DNA is TGTGCCAGCAGTGCCCCCTGGCGGGGGGACCAAAATACGCAGTATTTT.

The chain couples TRBV6-5 to TRBJ2-7; D is ambiguous. Trimming removed 6 bases from V and 7 bases from J, with 16 bases in between. Germline CDR1 and CDR2: MNHEY and SVGAGI. This CDR3 has 13 residues. Here the CDR3 reads CASRAFPVGEQYF. The CDR3 DNA is TGTGCCAGCAGGGCCTTTCCGGTCGGGGAGCAGTACTTC.

The genes are TRBV7-2 and TRBJ1-2; 8 nucleotides align to TRBD1. From germline, CDR1 is SGHTA and CDR2 FQGNSA. Trimming removed 2 bases from V and 3 bases from J; junction bases left unmatched: 2. The CDR3 contains 14 residues. The CDR3 spells CASSLRDRHYGYTF. The DNA of the CDR3 is TGTGCCAGCAGCTTACGGGACAGGCACTATGGCTACACCTTC.

This clone was seen just once. The chain joins TRBV7-8 to TRBJ1-1; the D is unclear. Trimming shortened V by 5 bases and J by 7 bases, and 20 bases separated the two germline ends. CDR3 length equals 15 residues. Germline CDR1 SGHVS, CDR2 FQNEAQ. In DNA, the CDR3 is TGTGCCAGCAGCCCCCTTTATCCGGTAGGGAATGAAGCTTTCTTT. Translation: CASSPLYPVGNEAFF.

The J gene is TRBJ1-1, the V gene TRBV9; a possible D gene is TRBD1 (6 bases). CDR1 is SGDLS and CDR2 is YYNGEE in the germline V gene. The CDR3 runs 14 residues. V dropped 4 bases and J dropped 3 bases, with 13 bases sitting between them. Written as DNA, the CDR3 is TGTGCCAGCAGCCTGGGGGGCTACGACACTGAAGCTTTCTTT. Translating gives CASSLGGYDTEAFF.

The V gene is TRBV2, the J gene TRBJ1-4; unclear D gene. CDR3 length: 14 amino acids. Germline lookup yields CDR1 SNHLY and CDR2 FYNNEI. V was trimmed by 6 bases and J by 6 bases, leaving 14 bases between them. The CDR3 sequence: CASRAARADEKLFF. The CDR3 DNA reads as TGTGCCAGCAGAGCAGCTCGAGCGGATGAAAAACTGTTTTTT.

This clone has a single count. The chain is built from TRBV5-1 and TRBJ2-1, with D perhaps matching TRBD2 (5 bases). V lost 4 bases, J lost 9 bases, and 8 bases lay in between. The CDR3 spans 11 residues. Germline CDR1 SGHRS, CDR2 YFSETQ. The CDR3 loop reads CASSLTTEQFF. CDR3 nucleotide sequence: TGCGCCAGCAGCCTGACTACTGAGCAGTTCTTC.